One and the same sample provided the 23 T cell receptor beta chains below, sequenced in a study of cytomegalovirus exposure and HLA in healthy donors. Researchers ran the PCR with 60 Vbeta and 13 Jbeta primers. Repertoires were generated with immunoSEQ multiplex PCR, while TCRdb's copy carries only in-frame clones and drops some. The sample consists of approximately 160,000 clones, over 60% of them appearing once. The material sequenced was PBMCs. The receptors stem from a woman in her 30s in good health and CMV-seropositive.

This sequence joins TRBV5-1 and TRBJ2-7; 10 nucleotides match TRBD2. V shed 3 bases, J shed 6 bases, and the junction held 3 bases outside the gene matches. CDR3 length: 13 residues. Germline-derived CDR1 and CDR2 are SGHRS and YFSETQ. CDR3: CASSSVAGGEQYF. The CDR3 DNA sequence: TGCGCCAGCAGCTCAGTAGCGGGAGGCGAGCAGTACTTC.

The chain uses TRBV19 and TRBJ1-2, with TRBD1 matching 9 bases. The CDR3 length is 13 residues. Germline V lookup: CDR1 LNHDA, CDR2 SQIVND (reference sequence). J was trimmed by 6 bases and V by 6 bases; bases with no gene match: 5. In nucleotides, the CDR3 is TGTGCCAGTAGCGGGACAGGGTGGGATGGCTACACCTTC. Residues: CASSGTGWDGYTF.

The CDR3 region is CASSYLGVYNEQFF. Here the CDR3 DNA reads TGTGCCAGCAGCTATCTAGGGGTCTACAATGAGCAGTTCTTC. This chain connects TRBV5-8 to TRBJ2-1; D perhaps matches TRBD1 (5 bases). Trimming stripped 3 bases from V and 3 bases from J, with 10 bases between. The CDR3 is 14 residues long. Per germline, CDR1 SGHTS and CDR2 YDEGEE. Complete variable domain (other parts from reference TRBV5-8 and TRBJ2-1): EAGVTQSPTHLIKTRGQQATLRCSPISGHTSVYWYQQALGLGLQFLLWYDEGEERNRGNFPPRFSGRQFPNYSSELNVNALELEDSALYLCASSYLGVYNEQFFGPGTRLTVL.

Here the CDR3 reads CASSFQGFYGYTF. The DNA of the CDR3 is TGTGCCAGCAGTTTTCAGGGGTTCTATGGCTACACCTTC. V usage is TRBV27 and J usage is TRBJ1-2; tentative D call: TRBD1 (6 bases). In germline, CDR1 is MNHEY, CDR2 SMNVEV (reference sequence). V was clipped by 3 bases and J by 4 bases, with 9 bases between them. The length of the CDR3 is 13 residues.

The chain uses TRBV5-1 and TRBJ1-6; D remains unclear. Germline loops: CDR1 SGHRS, CDR2 YFSETQ. Trimming stripped 5 bases from V and 9 bases from J, with 12 bases between. CDR3 length: 13 residues. CDR3: CASREATRSPLHF. CDR3 sequence (DNA): TGCGCCAGCAGGGAGGCGACCCGTTCACCCCTCCACTTT.

V is TRBV10-3 and J is TRBJ2-2; a weak D match, TRBD2 (6 bases). Germline assignment: CDR1 ENHRY and CDR2 SYGVKD. The V and J ends lost 0 bases and 1 base respectively, with 9 bases between them. The length of the CDR3 is 16 residues. The CDR3 bases are TGTGCCATCAGTGAGTCGGGTAGCGGGAACACCGGGGAGCTGTTTTTT. It encodes CAISESGSGNTGELFF.

This clone has only one observation. The rearrangement joins TRBV18 to TRBJ2-7; 9 bases are shared with TRBD2. Germline V gene lookup returns CDR1 KGHSH and CDR2 LQKENI. The CDR3 is made up of 15 amino acids. V was pared by 5 bases and J by 3 bases, with 8 bases of the junction left unmatched. CDR3 bases: TGTGCCAGCTCAAAAAGACTAGCGGAACTCTACGAGCAGTACTTC. The encoded protein is CASSKRLAELYEQYF.

The chain employs TRBV30 and TRBJ1-4; maybe TRBD1 (5 bases). Germline V lookup: CDR1 GTSNPN, CDR2 SVGIG (reference sequence). V lost 3 bases and J lost 9, with 14 bases in between. The CDR3 is 13 amino acids. The CDR3 loop reads CAWRRGDYQKLFF. The CDR3 DNA is TGTGCCTGGAGGCGGGGGGACTACCAAAAACTGTTTTTT.

The rearrangement joins TRBV5-1 to TRBJ1-2, with D tentatively TRBD1 (5 bases). The CDR3 consists of 15 residues. The V gene's germline CDR1 is SGHRS and CDR2 YFSETQ. V lost 1 base to trimming and J lost 4 bases, with 14 bases between them. CDR3 DNA sequence: TGCGCCAGCAGCTTGTCCCCCAGGGTACTCTATGGCTACACCTTC. Amino acid sequence: CASSLSPRVLYGYTF.

The gene calls are TRBV5-6 and TRBJ2-7, with 9 positions matching TRBD1. This CDR3 comprises 15 residues. In germline, CDR1 is SGHDT, CDR2 YYEEEE. After removal of 1 base from V and 5 bases from J, the junction contained 7 bases not matched to a gene. The CDR3 DNA follows: TGTGCCAGCAGCTTGCCACAGGGGGCCGTTAACGAGCAGTACTTC. Translation: CASSLPQGAVNEQYF.

V usage is TRBV6-5 and J usage is TRBJ2-2; no reliable D call. The CDR3 covers 16 residues. The germline V gene has CDR1 MNHEY and CDR2 SVGAGI. V shed 2 bases and J shed 5 bases, with 15 bases lying between them. In nucleotides, the CDR3 is TGTGCCAGCAGTTACAAGCATCCCATAACTACCGGGGAGCTGTTTTTT. This encodes CASSYKHPITTGELFF.

The chain is built from TRBV9 and TRBJ2-3; D is unclear. Per germline, CDR1 SGDLS and CDR2 YYNGEE. The CDR3 covers 14 residues. Trimming stripped 2 bases from V and 4 bases from J, with 11 bases between. The CDR3: CASSVENIADTQYF. CDR3 sequence (DNA): TGTGCCAGCAGCGTCGAGAATATCGCAGATACGCAGTATTTT.

The CDR3 region has the DNA TGTGCCAGCAGGAGACTAGCGGGGGCCTCCTACAATGAGCAGTTCTTC. Translated: CASRRLAGASYNEQFF. The chain uses TRBV2 and TRBJ2-1, with 12 bases matching TRBD2. There are 16 residues in the CDR3. CDR1 is SNHLY and CDR2 is FYNNEI in the germline V gene. V trimming: 6 bases; J trimming: 0 bases; junction bases outside the gene matches: 3.

The chain joins TRBV7-2 to TRBJ1-2; D is perhaps TRBD1 (6 bases). The CDR3 covers 17 residues. Germline CDR1 reads SGHTA; CDR2 reads FQGNSA. V shed 5 bases and J shed 7 bases, with 26 bases lying between them. The CDR3 DNA is TGTGCCAGCAGCCCCTACGGCCAAGGGGGATTCCTTTTTGGCTACACCTTC. It specifies CASSPYGQGGFLFGYTF.

V gene TRBV19 combines with J gene TRBJ2-5; 12 bases align to TRBD2. With V trimmed by 7 bases and J by 5 bases, 8 bases remained unmatched. CDR3 length: 15 amino acids. Germline CDR1 and CDR2: LNHDA and SQIVND (reference sequence). The CDR3 spells CASTALAGGGETQYF. Here the CDR3 DNA reads TGTGCCAGTACCGCACTAGCGGGGGGTGGGGAGACCCAGTACTTC.

The V call is TRBV2, the J call TRBJ1-2; possibly TRBD1 for D (5 bases). The germline V gene has CDR1 SNHLY and CDR2 FYNNEI. Trimming removed 4 bases from V and 1 base from J, with 16 bases in between. The CDR3 sequence is 16 residues long. The DNA of the CDR3 is TGTGCCAGCAGTGTTAAGGGGCGCGGTATTAACTATGGCTACACCTTC. Protein: CASSVKGRGINYGYTF.

The V gene is TRBV11-3, the J gene TRBJ2-5, with D perhaps matching TRBD1 (5 bases). The germline V gene encodes CDR1 SGHNT and CDR2 YENEEA. This CDR3 comprises 14 residues. The V end was cut by 5 bases, the J end by 5 bases, with 15 bases between. The CDR3 protein is CASSAGLSRETQYF. In DNA, the CDR3 is TGTGCCAGCAGCGCAGGGTTATCTCGGGAGACCCAGTACTTC. The full variable domain, rest sourced from reference TRBV11-3 and TRBJ2-5, is EAGVVQSPRYKIIEKKQPVAFWCNPISGHNTLYWYLQNLGQGPELLIRYENEEAVDDSQLPKDRFSAERLKGVDSTLKIQPAELGDSAVYLCASSAGLSRETQYFGPGTRLLVL.

CDR3 residues: CASSYGRQSYEQYF. As DNA, the CDR3 is TGTGCCAGCAGTTACGGGCGACAAAGCTACGAGCAGTACTTC. The rearrangement uses TRBV6-6 and TRBJ2-7; D gene unclear. CDR3 size: 14 residues. V was pared by 2 bases and J by 3 bases, with 11 bases between. Germline V gene lookup returns CDR1 MNHNY and CDR2 SVGAGI (reference sequence).

This clone is medium-sized. The CDR3 sequence is CASSLGTHYTDTQYF. CDR3 DNA: TGTGCCAGCAGCTTGGGGACACACTACACAGATACGCAGTATTTT. This chain joins TRBV7-6 and TRBJ2-3; possible D gene TRBD1, 6 bases. Trimming removed 3 bases from V and 2 bases from J, with 12 bases in between. Per germline, CDR1 SGHVS and CDR2 FNYEAQ. CDR3 length: 15 amino acids.

The table lists this clone with a few counts. The chain joins TRBV9 to TRBJ1-1; D is undetermined. Germline lookup yields CDR1 SGDLS and CDR2 YYNGEE. This CDR3 is 13 amino acids long. V was trimmed by 0 bases and J by 1 base, leaving 4 bases between them. CDR3 protein: CASSVAPNTEAFF. The DNA of the CDR3 is TGTGCCAGCAGCGTAGCTCCGAACACTGAAGCTTTCTTT.

In its sample, this clone was seen once. The chain recombines TRBV6-1 with TRBJ1-1; no reliable D call. Germline CDR1 and CDR2: MNHNS and SASEGT. CDR3 size: 13 residues. Between the trimmed V and J ends, which lost 6 bases and 6 bases, there was a span of 14 bases. The CDR3 DNA reads TGTGCCAGCAGCGCCGTGGGGAGGGCTGAAGCTTTCTTT. Its protein is CASSAVGRAEAFF.

The chain joins TRBV5-1 to TRBJ2-3; 7 nucleotides align to TRBD2. V lost 4 bases and J lost 2; bases outside the gene matches: 16. Per the germline V gene, CDR1 is SGHRS and CDR2 is YFSETQ. The CDR3 is 18 residues long. The CDR3 sequence: CASSRTIKGRDYTDTQYF. In nucleotides, the CDR3 is TGCGCCAGCAGCAGAACCATAAAGGGGCGGGACTACACAGATACGCAGTATTTT. The whole variable domain, filled in from reference TRBV5-1 and TRBJ2-3, reads KAGVTQTPRYLIKTRGQQVTLSCSPISGHRSVSWYQQTPGQGLQFLFEYFSETQRNKGNFPGRFSGRQFSNSRSEMNVSTLELGDSALYLCASSRTIKGRDYTDTQYFGPGTRLTVL.

This chain uses TRBV5-6 with TRBJ2-2; 10 bases map to TRBD2. With 4 bases clipped from V and 1 base from J, the junction kept 7 bases outside the gene matches. Germline V gene sequence: CDR1 SGHDT, CDR2 YYEEEE. This CDR3 is built from 17 residues. CDR3 bases: TGTGCCAGCAGCCCACTAGCGGGACATCAGAACACCGGGGAGCTGTTTTTT. The encoded protein is CASSPLAGHQNTGELFF. Together with reference TRBV5-6 and TRBJ2-2, the CDR3 gives the full variable domain: DAGVTQSPTHLIKTRGQQVTLRCSPKSGHDTVSWYQQALGQGPQFIFQYYEEEERQRGNFPDRFSGHQFPNYSSELNVNALLLGDSALYLCASSPLAGHQNTGELFFGEGSRLTVL.